This T cell receptor beta chain was profiled in a study of tumor-infiltrating lymphocytes in localized non-small cell lung cancer. Study-wide background: Several tumor histologies, both smoking statuses, and some post-neoadjuvant chemotherapy samples were included. From each patient, both tumor and uninvolved lung, non-adjacent to tumor, were sampled.

Repertoires were generated with immunoSEQ multiplex PCR, while TCRdb's copy carries only in-frame clones and drops some. The sample holds about 16,000 clones; 78% are singletons and the top ten take 4.5% to 5.5%. This CDR3 region has 15 residues. The ends were cut back, 0 bases at V and 1 base at J, with 8 bases in the middle. Germline lookup yields CDR1 SGDLS and CDR2 YYNGEE. The chain couples TRBV9 to TRBJ1-5; D ambiguous. The sequenced sample consisted of lung tumor tissue. This receptor was taken from a human donor with non-small cell lung cancer. CDR3 in amino acids: CASSVGPVSNQPQHF. The CDR3 DNA follows: TGTGCCAGCAGCGTAGGTCCAGTCAGCAATCAGCCCCAGCATTTT.